This record looks at one T cell receptor (beta chain) sequence and its context. Time point defined: baseline pretreatment blood. Described treatment: 15 Gy SBRT to primary tumor, nephrectomy 4 weeks later. The data were produced by immunoSEQ multiplex PCR, yet TCRdb's version contains in-frame clones alone and is incomplete. The sample carries tens of thousands of clones, approximately 80% recorded once. This entry is derived from a study of radiation and T cells in renal cell carcinoma. This TCR came from a man aged 55-75 years with renal cell carcinoma. The sample consisted of blood, taken from a patient whose treatment included radiotherapy and nephrectomy.

Written as DNA, the CDR3 is TGCGCCAGCAGCTGGACTGCCTCTGGGGCCAACGTCCTGACTTTC. Encoded protein: CASSWTASGANVLTF. The chain joins TRBV5-1 to TRBJ2-6; D possibly corresponds to TRBD2 (5 bases). V was cut by 3 bases and J by 0 bases, with 7 bases left in between. The CDR3 is 15 amino acids. From germline, CDR1 is SGHRS and CDR2 YFSETQ.